This is a list of T cell receptor beta chains from one sample in a study of blood T cell repertoires in COVID-19. Clones were read by immunoSEQ multiplex PCR, and TCRdb kept only the in-frame ones, dropping some. The data contain about 230,000 clones, around 85% of them singletons. The sequenced sample was peripheral blood. Every receptor here comes from a woman older than 75 with acute or convalescent COVID-19. CDR3s include the opening cysteine and the closing phenylalanine or tryptophan. A D gene is named only where the DNA matches it firmly. Not every row has a clone size; where given, it reads once, few, many or a size class.

V gene: TRBV3-1/TRBV3-2
clone size: -
J gene: TRBJ1-1
D gene: -
CDR3 DNA: TGTGCCAGCAGCCAGGGTGGAGGAAACACTGAAGCTTTCTTT
CDR3 protein: CASSQGGGNTEAFF

V gene: TRBV29-1
clone size: -
J gene: TRBJ1-2
D gene: -
CDR3 DNA: TGCAGCGTTGAAGATCCCCCCGGGAGGGTTTCTGCTGGCTACACCTTC
CDR3 protein: CSVEDPPGRVSAGYTF

V gene: TRBV5-4
clone size: -
J gene: TRBJ2-7
D gene: TRBD1
CDR3 DNA: TGTGCCAGCAGCTTGGTACAGGGGGACTACGAGCAGTACTTC
CDR3 protein: CASSLVQGDYEQYF

V gene: TRBV19
clone size: -
J gene: TRBJ2-1
D gene: TRBD1
CDR3 DNA: TGTGCCAGTAGGAACCTGGGACAGTTCAACAATGAGCAGTTCTTC
CDR3 protein: CASRNLGQFNNEQFF

V gene: TRBV29-1
clone size: -
J gene: TRBJ2-1
D gene: TRBD2
CDR3 DNA: TGCAGCGTTGAAAGGAAGCGGGAGATGGATGAGCAGTTCTTC
CDR3 protein: CSVERKREMDEQFF

V gene: TRBV5-1
clone size: -
J gene: TRBJ2-3
D gene: TRBD2
CDR3 DNA: TGCGCCAGCAGCCAGGCCGGGACTAGCGCGGGGAGGGATACGCAGTATTTT
CDR3 protein: CASSQAGTSAGRDTQYF

V gene: TRBV4-2
clone size: -
J gene: TRBJ2-7
D gene: TRBD2
CDR3 DNA: TGTGCCAGCAGCCACCAGGACGGGGGAGGGGTTTACGAGCAGTACTTC
CDR3 protein: CASSHQDGGGVYEQYF

V gene: TRBV19
clone size: -
J gene: TRBJ2-5
D gene: -
CDR3 DNA: TGTGCCAGTAGTAAAAATGAAGCCGAACAGTACTTC
CDR3 protein: CASSKNEAEQYF

V gene: TRBV19
clone size: -
J gene: TRBJ2-3
D gene: -
CDR3 DNA: TGTGCCAGTAGTATAGTGACCGGAAAGGGAGCGGATACGCAGTATTTT
CDR3 protein: CASSIVTGKGADTQYF

V gene: TRBV20-1
clone size: -
J gene: TRBJ2-2
D gene: -
CDR3 DNA: TGCAGTGCCGGGACTACCGGGGAGCTGTTTTTT
CDR3 protein: CSAGTTGELFF

V gene: TRBV19
clone size: -
J gene: TRBJ2-7
D gene: -
CDR3 DNA: TGTGCCAGTAGTATTAATCCCACTAAGGCCTACGAGCAGTACTTC
CDR3 protein: CASSINPTKAYEQYF

V gene: TRBV11-3
clone size: -
J gene: TRBJ2-6
D gene: -
CDR3 DNA: TGTGCCAGCAGCTTTCACTCTGGGGCCAACGTCCTGACTTTC
CDR3 protein: CASSFHSGANVLTF

V gene: TRBV3-1/TRBV3-2
clone size: -
J gene: TRBJ1-1
D gene: -
CDR3 DNA: TGTGCCAGCAGCCAAAGGTCAGGGGTAGCTGAAGCTTTCTTT
CDR3 protein: CASSQRSGVAEAFF

V gene: TRBV18
clone size: -
J gene: TRBJ2-5
D gene: -
CDR3 DNA: TGTGCCAGCTCACCCGAGGGGACCCAGTACTTC
CDR3 protein: CASSPEGTQYF

V gene: TRBV9
clone size: -
J gene: TRBJ1-4
D gene: TRBD1
CDR3 DNA: TGTGCCAGCAGCGTAGGGGCAGGGGGAAGCCAAACTAATGAAAAACTGTTTTTT
CDR3 protein: CASSVGAGGSQTNEKLFF

V gene: TRBV5-5
clone size: -
J gene: TRBJ2-7
D gene: TRBD1
CDR3 DNA: TGTGCCAGCAGCTTCCAGGGGGCCCACGAGCAGTACTTC
CDR3 protein: CASSFQGAHEQYF

V gene: TRBV6-5
clone size: once
J gene: TRBJ1-4
D gene: TRBD1
CDR3 DNA: TGTGCCAGCAGATTGACAGGGGGCGAGGGTGAAAAACTGTTTTTT
CDR3 protein: CASRLTGGEGEKLFF

V gene: TRBV3-1/TRBV3-2
clone size: -
J gene: TRBJ2-5
D gene: -
CDR3 DNA: TGTGCCAGCAGCCAAGCCGGGGGTGGGGAGACCCAGTACTTC
CDR3 protein: CASSQAGGGETQYF

V gene: TRBV18
clone size: many
J gene: TRBJ2-5
D gene: -
CDR3 DNA: TGTGCCAGCTCCCCCGGTTGGGGAGGAGAGACCCAGTACTTC
CDR3 protein: CASSPGWGGETQYF

V gene: TRBV29-1
clone size: -
J gene: TRBJ2-5
D gene: TRBD2
CDR3 DNA: TGCAGCGCCCCTGGCGGGGGGGCCTTAGAGACCCAGTACTTC
CDR3 protein: CSAPGGGALETQYF

V gene: TRBV7-2
clone size: -
J gene: TRBJ2-3
D gene: TRBD2
CDR3 DNA: TGTGCCAGCAGCTCGGGACTAGCGGGGGGTACAGATACGCAGTATTTT
CDR3 protein: CASSSGLAGGTDTQYF

V gene: TRBV7-9
clone size: -
J gene: TRBJ1-3
D gene: -
CDR3 DNA: TGTGCCAGCAGTCCCGCCAGCGGGGGGGCTGGAAACACCATATATTTT
CDR3 protein: CASSPASGGAGNTIYF

V gene: TRBV18
clone size: -
J gene: TRBJ1-2
D gene: -
CDR3 DNA: TGTGCCAGCTCACCGTCCGGAGATGGCTACACCTTC
CDR3 protein: CASSPSGDGYTF

V gene: TRBV19
clone size: once
J gene: TRBJ1-4
D gene: -
CDR3 DNA: TGTGCCAGTAGTAACCGGTTGGGGGGAGAAAAACTGTTTTTT
CDR3 protein: CASSNRLGGEKLFF

V gene: TRBV5-1
clone size: -
J gene: TRBJ2-1
D gene: TRBD2
CDR3 DNA: TGCGCCAGCAGCTTGGTGGCTAGCGGAGAGTACAATGAGCAGTTCTTC
CDR3 protein: CASSLVASGEYNEQFF

V gene: TRBV9
clone size: -
J gene: TRBJ2-7
D gene: TRBD1
CDR3 DNA: TGTGCCAGCAGGTCGGGACAGGGTACGGGGGAGCAGTACTTC
CDR3 protein: CASRSGQGTGEQYF

V gene: TRBV5-1
clone size: -
J gene: TRBJ2-1
D gene: TRBD2
CDR3 DNA: TGCGCCAGCAGCTTTGGTAGCCCTAGCGGGGAGCAGTTCTTC
CDR3 protein: CASSFGSPSGEQFF

V gene: TRBV12-2
clone size: -
J gene: TRBJ1-5
D gene: -
CDR3 DNA: TGTGCAAGTCGCTTAGCGCCGGGAGCCTGGGGCAATCAGCCCCAGCATTTT
CDR3 protein: CASRLAPGAWGNQPQHF

V gene: TRBV2
clone size: -
J gene: TRBJ1-3
D gene: TRBD1
CDR3 DNA: TGTGCCAGCAGGTTAGACAGGGTGGCTGGAAACACCATATATTTT
CDR3 protein: CASRLDRVAGNTIYF

V gene: TRBV9
clone size: -
J gene: TRBJ2-5
D gene: -
CDR3 DNA: TGTGCCAGCAGCGTAGCGGGAAGGGGGGGGGCTGAGACCCAGTACTTC
CDR3 protein: CASSVAGRGGAETQYF

V gene: TRBV9
clone size: -
J gene: TRBJ1-5
D gene: -
CDR3 DNA: TGTGCCAGCAGCGGCGGTAATTCCGAACAGCCCCAGCATTTT
CDR3 protein: CASSGGNSEQPQHF